The 17 T cell receptor beta chains listed next were all sequenced from one sample in a study of graft-versus-host responses after intestinal transplantation. Their cognate antigens are unknown. Some clones are missing from TCRdb's copy, which holds only in-frame ones; the method was immunoSEQ multiplex PCR. The sample holds approximately 130,000 clones; approximately 94% are singletons and the top ten take over 0.15%. The sequencing used unstimulated CD4+ T cells sorted from spleen or lymph node cells, collected before intestinal transplant. The receptors were sampled from a human donor who received an intestinal transplant.

This chain joins TRBV5-1 and TRBJ1-4; 10 bases agree with TRBD1. Per the germline V gene, CDR1 is SGHRS and CDR2 is YFSETQ. The CDR3 is 14 residues long. The V gene end was trimmed by 2 bases and the J gene end by 7 bases; junction bases not matched to a gene: 2. DNA for the CDR3: TGCGCCAGCAGCTTAGGGGACAGGGGTGAAAAACTGTTTTTT. It encodes CASSLGDRGEKLFF.

The rearrangement joins TRBV11-3 to TRBJ2-7; the match to TRBD1 covers 8 bases. Germline V lookup: CDR1 SGHNT, CDR2 YENEEA. Unmatched junction bases numbered 8, after V lost 5 bases and J lost 5 bases. The CDR3 has 14 residues. Written as DNA, the CDR3 is TGTGCCAGCAGCCCTAGACAGGGGATCAACGAGCAGTACTTC. Translated, it gives CASSPRQGINEQYF.

The V and J genes are TRBV27 and TRBJ1-5; a possible D gene is TRBD1 (6 bases). The CDR3 is made up of 14 amino acids. The germline V gene encodes CDR1 MNHEY and CDR2 SMNVEV (reference sequence). V was clipped by 4 bases and J by 6 bases, with 13 bases between them. The CDR3, as DNA: TGTGCCAGCAGTTACGGGGGGGGCAGTCAGCCCCAGCATTTT. This sequence encodes CASSYGGGSQPQHF.

The chain couples TRBV5-1 to TRBJ1-4; TRBD1 matches 7 bases. The CDR3 sequence is 15 residues long. Per the germline V gene, CDR1 is SGHRS and CDR2 is YFSETQ. Unmatched junction bases numbered 11, after V lost 7 bases and J lost 5 bases. The CDR3 region has the DNA TGCGCCAGCCGAACAACGGGACAGCCAAATGAAAAACTGTTTTTT. This translates into CASRTTGQPNEKLFF. Drawing the rest from reference TRBV5-1 and TRBJ1-4, the complete variable domain is KAGVTQTPRYLIKTRGQQVTLSCSPISGHRSVSWYQQTPGQGLQFLFEYFSETQRNKGNFPGRFSGRQFSNSRSEMNVSTLELGDSALYLCASRTTGQPNEKLFFGSGTQLSVL.

This clone was counted between two and nine times. CDR3 in amino acids: CASSQSPRLQYF. As DNA, the CDR3 is TGCGCCAGCAGTCAATCGCCACGGCTGCAGTACTTC. The chain couples TRBV23-1 to TRBJ2-7; D gene ambiguous. TRBV23-1 falls under the ORF class, with uncertain function. V lost 0 bases and J lost 9, with 9 bases in between. The CDR3 has 12 residues.

V usage is TRBV9 and J usage is TRBJ2-5; the D gene is possibly TRBD2 (5 bases). The V gene lost 6 bases and the J gene lost 1 base, with 13 bases spanning the gap. This CDR3 is built from 14 residues. Germline V lookup: CDR1 SGDLS, CDR2 YYNGEE. The CDR3 spells CASTVGDFQETQYF. CDR3 bases: TGTGCCAGCACCGTCGGGGATTTCCAAGAGACCCAGTACTTC.

The chain couples TRBV2 to TRBJ2-1; 7 nucleotides agree with TRBD2. Looked up from germline, CDR1 is SNHLY and CDR2 is FYNNEI. The CDR3 consists of 15 residues. Losses at the gene ends were 3 bases for V and 1 base for J; bases not matched to a gene: 3. The DNA of the CDR3 is TGTGCCAGCAGTGAGCAGCGGGGTTCCTACAATGAGCAGTTCTTC. The encoded protein is CASSEQRGSYNEQFF.

V gene TRBV12-5 combines with J gene TRBJ1-2; the D is unclear. V shed 2 bases and J shed 1 base, with 8 bases lying between them. Per the germline V gene, CDR1 is LGHNT and CDR2 is FRNRAP. This CDR3 has 14 amino acids. In nucleotides, the CDR3 is TGTGCTAGTGGTTTGAGCGGGCGTAACTATGGCTACACCTTC. It codes for CASGLSGRNYGYTF.

J is TRBJ1-2 and V is TRBV5-6; TRBD1 matches at 7 bases. With 2 bases clipped from V and 2 bases from J, the junction kept 3 bases outside the gene matches. The CDR3 loop spans 14 amino acids. CDR1 and CDR2 from the germline V gene are SGHDT and YYEEEE. The CDR3 DNA is TGTGCCAGCAGCTTCCTACAGGGGAACTATGGCTACACCTTC. This sequence encodes CASSFLQGNYGYTF. The full variable domain, with the rest looked up from reference TRBV5-6 and TRBJ1-2, is DAGVTQSPTHLIKTRGQQVTLRCSPKSGHDTVSWYQQALGQGPQFIFQYYEEEERQRGNFPDRFSGHQFPNYSSELNVNALLLGDSALYLCASSFLQGNYGYTFGSGTRLTVV.

J is TRBJ2-5 and V is TRBV5-6, with D uncertain. V was pared by 3 bases and J by 9 bases, with 9 bases between. The CDR3 contains 11 residues. Germline CDR1 is SGHDT and CDR2 is YYEEEE. The CDR3 region is CASSSLRAQYF. CDR3 DNA sequence: TGTGCCAGCAGCTCTCTCCGGGCCCAGTACTTC.

This chain uses TRBV5-1 with TRBJ1-3; TRBD1 aligns across 8 bases. This CDR3 is built from 14 residues. The trim removed 0 bases at V and 4 bases at J, leaving 0 bases unmatched. Germline CDR1 SGHRS, CDR2 YFSETQ. The CDR3 here is CASSLGQGGNTIYF. In DNA form, the CDR3 reads TGCGCCAGCAGCTTGGGACAGGGGGGAAACACCATATATTTT. Together with reference TRBV5-1 and TRBJ1-3, the CDR3 gives the full variable domain: KAGVTQTPRYLIKTRGQQVTLSCSPISGHRSVSWYQQTPGQGLQFLFEYFSETQRNKGNFPGRFSGRQFSNSRSEMNVSTLELGDSALYLCASSLGQGGNTIYFGEGSWLTVV.

The gene calls are TRBV6-1 and TRBJ1-5; the match to TRBD1 covers 7 bases. The ends lost 1 base at V and 4 bases at J; junction bases unmatched: 1. CDR3 length equals 14 residues. Germline CDR1 reads MNHNS; CDR2 reads SASEGT. The CDR3 region is CASSEGGQNQPQHF. The CDR3 coding sequence is TGTGCCAGCAGTGAAGGGGGACAGAATCAGCCCCAGCATTTT.

The rearrangement uses TRBV6-1 and TRBJ2-2; D is unresolved. V was cut by 8 bases and J by 4 bases, with 8 bases left in between. The CDR3 extends over 12 amino acids. Germline CDR1 and CDR2: MNHNS and SASEGT. The CDR3 DNA follows: TGTGCCAGCTATTTCTTCACCGGGGAGCTGTTTTTT. This translates into CASYFFTGELFF.

The sample holds one count of this clone. J is TRBJ2-2 and V is TRBV14; TRBD2 matches at 7 bases. This CDR3 contains 16 residues. Losses at the gene ends were 2 bases for V and 3 bases for J; bases not matched to a gene: 6. Per germline, CDR1 SGHDN and CDR2 FVKESK. The CDR3 sequence: CASSQLGGRDTGELFF. In DNA, the CDR3 is TGTGCCAGCAGCCAACTGGGAGGGCGGGACACCGGGGAGCTGTTTTTT. Full variable domain (outside the CDR3, taken from reference TRBV14 and TRBJ2-2): EAGVTQFPSHSVIEKGQTVTLRCDPISGHDNLYWYRRVMGKEIKFLLHFVKESKQDESGMPNNRFLAERTGGTYSTLKVQPAELEDSGVYFCASSQLGGRDTGELFFGEGSRLTVL.

J is TRBJ1-2 and V is TRBV29-1, with a weak D call TRBD1 (5 bases). The CDR3 totals 12 residues. Between the trimmed V and J ends, which lost 4 bases and 2 bases, there was a span of 8 bases. Germline CDR1 SQVTM, CDR2 ANQGSEA. The CDR3 is CSVAWGNYGYTF. The CDR3 coding sequence is TGCAGCGTTGCGTGGGGGAACTATGGCTACACCTTC.

This clone was counted between two and nine times. The CDR3 DNA reads TGTGCCAGCAGCTTAAGGGTCCAAGAAGCTTTCTTT. Protein: CASSLRVQEAFF. V is TRBV5-8 and J is TRBJ1-1; D remains unclear. Germline-derived CDR1 and CDR2 are SGHTS and YDEGEE. CDR3 length: 12 residues. The V and J ends lost 2 bases and 8 bases respectively, with 10 bases between them.

The chain combines TRBV25-1 with TRBJ1-2, with D possibly matching TRBD1 (5 bases). V dropped 3 bases and J dropped 6 bases, with 11 bases sitting between them. This CDR3 is built from 13 residues. CDR1 is MGHDK, CDR2 SYGVNS, per germline. For the CDR3, the DNA is TGTGCCAGCAGTGATCTCGGGGGGAATGGCTACACCTTC. It yields the protein CASSDLGGNGYTF.